This T cell receptor beta chain is drawn from a study of blood T cell repertoires in COVID-19. In the study overall: The origin of the acute and convalescent COVID-19 samples was the United States, Italy and Spain. Nucleic acid was either cDNA or gDNA, and it came from T cells, B-cell-depleted T cells, or PBMCs.

CDR1 is MNHEY, CDR2 SVGAGI, per germline. V was pared by 6 bases and J by 4 bases, with 4 bases of the junction left unmatched. The CDR3 contains 14 residues. Original handling: By means of reference gene primer amplification, nucleated cell counts were estimated. Profiling relied on immunoSEQ multiplex PCR, and the TCRdb table lists in-frame clones only, not all of them. V, J and clone size reflect that table, while D and trimming were determined from the DNA. There are some 250,000 clones in the sample; 86% occur only once, and 12% lies in the top ten. This clone was recorded once. What was sequenced was peripheral blood. The chain uses TRBV6-5 and TRBJ2-3, with TRBD1 matching 10 bases. This TCR was sampled from an elderly man with acute or convalescent COVID-19. The CDR3 DNA is TGTGCCAGCAGGAAGACAGGGGGCCCAGATACGCAGTATTTT. This codes for CASRKTGGPDTQYF.